This T cell receptor (beta chain) was captured in a study of PD-L1 blockade in urothelial cancer. Study-level information: Blood underwent analysis 3 weeks (second dose) and 6 weeks after treatment began.

Sequenced by immunoSEQ multiplex PCR; TCRdb stores in-frame clones only, minus some. The table lists more than 35,000 clones, 82% of them singletons. Germline CDR1 SNHLY, CDR2 FYNNEI. The V and J ends lost 3 bases and 0 bases respectively, with 23 bases between them. CDR3 length: 19 residues. The time point: peripheral blood 6 weeks after treatment start. The chain uses TRBV2 and TRBJ1-1, with D perhaps TRBD1 (5 bases). This TCR came from a man aged 55 to 70 with urothelial cancer. The sample consisted of PBMCs, taken around atezolizumab (anti-PD-L1) treatment. The CDR3 nucleotides read TGTGCCAGCAGTGATATAGCTCCCCCTGACAGTTGGATGAACACTGAAGCTTTCTTT. It translates to CASSDIAPPDSWMNTEAFF.